This record concerns one T cell receptor beta chain sequence. The data originate from a study of blood T cell repertoires in COVID-19. The overall study: Material from acute and convalescent COVID-19 was sourced from the United States, Italy and Spain. T cells, B-cell-depleted T cells, or PBMCs provided the cDNA or gDNA that served as material.

The V and J ends lost 4 bases and 5 bases respectively, with 6 bases between them. The CDR3 has 10 amino acids. Germline assignment: CDR1 DFQATT and CDR2 SNEGSKA (reference sequence). As processed by the authors: For nucleated cells, counts were estimated from reference gene primer amplification. Sequencing was performed with immunoSEQ multiplex PCR; in TCRdb, only in-frame clones are kept and a portion is missing. That table furnishes V, J and clone size, whereas the DNA furnished D and trimming. The table records 150,000 to 200,000 clones, around 87% of them present only once. The TCR sequence derives from a man aged 40-49 years with active or convalescent COVID-19. The rearrangement uses TRBV20-1 and TRBJ2-7, with D unclear. Material for sequencing was peripheral blood. This chain's CDR3 is CSAKRDEQYF. As DNA, the CDR3 is TGCAGTGCTAAACGGGACGAGCAGTACTTC.